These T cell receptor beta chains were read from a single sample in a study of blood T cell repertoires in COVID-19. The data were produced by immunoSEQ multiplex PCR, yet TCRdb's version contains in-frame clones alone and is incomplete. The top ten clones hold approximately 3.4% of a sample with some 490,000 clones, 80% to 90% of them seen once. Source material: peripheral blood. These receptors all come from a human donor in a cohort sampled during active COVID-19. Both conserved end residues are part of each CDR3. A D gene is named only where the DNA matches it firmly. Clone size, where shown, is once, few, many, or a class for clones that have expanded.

DNA: TGTGCCAGCAGCTCACCTTGGACAGGGGAAAAGACCCAGTACTTC
CDR3: CASSSPWTGEKTQYF
D: TRBD1
V: TRBV28
J: TRBJ2-5
size: .

DNA: TGTGCCAGTAGTATTAGCGGTGCGGCTTTCTTT
CDR3: CASSISGAAFF
D: .
V: TRBV19
J: TRBJ1-1
size: .

DNA: TGTGCCACCAGCCGGCGTCGGGGCGCGGGAACTGAAGCTTTCTTT
CDR3: CATSRRRGAGTEAFF
D: .
V: TRBV15
J: TRBJ1-1
size: .

DNA: TGTGCCAGCTCGCCCGACAGAAACGCCGGGGAGCTGTTTTTT
CDR3: CASSPDRNAGELFF
D: .
V: TRBV18
J: TRBJ2-2
size: .

DNA: TGTGCCGCAGGAGAGCGGGGGGGCTGGGGGGGCTACACCTTC
CDR3: CAAGERGGWGGYTF
D: .
V: TRBV3-1/TRBV3-2
J: TRBJ1-2
size: once

DNA: TGTGCCAGCAGCAGCCGTGGAGGGACCCAGTACTTC
CDR3: CASSSRGGTQYF
D: .
V: TRBV11-3
J: TRBJ2-5
size: .

DNA: TGCGCCAGCAGCTTGGAGGGACTAGCGGGAGGGCAAGAGACCCAGTACTTC
CDR3: CASSLEGLAGGQETQYF
D: TRBD2
V: TRBV5-1
J: TRBJ2-5
size: .

DNA: TGCGCCAGCAGCTTGGTTAGCGGGCACTCCTACAATGAGCAGTTCTTC
CDR3: CASSLVSGHSYNEQFF
D: TRBD2
V: TRBV5-1
J: TRBJ2-1
size: once

DNA: TGTGCAAGTCGCGCGAACAGGGGCGATAATTCACCCCTCCACTTT
CDR3: CASRANRGDNSPLHF
D: .
V: TRBV12-2
J: TRBJ1-6
size: .

DNA: TGTGCCAGTAGTGCCTATACAGGGTTTCGACAGCCCCAGCATTTT
CDR3: CASSAYTGFRQPQHF
D: .
V: TRBV19
J: TRBJ1-5
size: few

DNA: TGTGCCAGCGACAGGGGGCAGGAAACCGGGGAGCTGTTTTTT
CDR3: CASDRGQETGELFF
D: TRBD1
V: TRBV5-8
J: TRBJ2-2
size: once

DNA: TGTGCCAGCAGCCCGACAGGGGCCGGAAACACCATATATTTT
CDR3: CASSPTGAGNTIYF
D: TRBD1
V: TRBV7-3
J: TRBJ1-3
size: few

DNA: TGTGCCAGCAGTGAATACCGGGGTGAAGCTTTCTTT
CDR3: CASSEYRGEAFF
D: .
V: TRBV25-1
J: TRBJ1-1
size: .

DNA: TGCGCCAGCAGCTCAGTCGGACAGGGCATCACTGAAGCTTTCTTT
CDR3: CASSSVGQGITEAFF
D: TRBD1
V: TRBV5-1
J: TRBJ1-1
size: .

DNA: TGTGCCAGCAGTGAGGGGCACAACACCGGGGAGCTGTTTTTT
CDR3: CASSEGHNTGELFF
D: .
V: TRBV25-1
J: TRBJ2-2
size: once

DNA: TGTGCCAGCAGCCAAGGGGAGCTTAACTATGGCTACACCTTC
CDR3: CASSQGELNYGYTF
D: .
V: TRBV3-1/TRBV3-2
J: TRBJ1-2
size: .

DNA: TGTGCCAGCAGCCTCTTGGGACTAGCGGGAGGAGAGACCCAGTACTTC
CDR3: CASSLLGLAGGETQYF
D: TRBD2
V: TRBV7-2
J: TRBJ2-5
size: .

DNA: TGTGCCAGCAGAGGGGGACAGCCTGGGGATCCTGAAGCTTTCTTT
CDR3: CASRGGQPGDPEAFF
D: TRBD1
V: TRBV5-4
J: TRBJ1-1
size: once

DNA: TGTGCCAGCAGCCTTAGACAGGGACAAGTCACCGGGGAGCTGTTTTTT
CDR3: CASSLRQGQVTGELFF
D: TRBD1
V: TRBV7-3
J: TRBJ2-2
size: .

DNA: TGTGCCAGTAACTTGCGAGGTAACCCTGCTGGAAACACCATATATTTT
CDR3: CASNLRGNPAGNTIYF
D: .
V: TRBV19
J: TRBJ1-3
size: few

DNA: TGTGCCAGCAGCCCCCGGGCTAGCGGGAACACCGGGGAGCTGTTTTTT
CDR3: CASSPRASGNTGELFF
D: TRBD2
V: TRBV9
J: TRBJ2-2
size: few

DNA: TGTGCCAGCAGCCCGGGACAGGGAACCGACTACACCTTC
CDR3: CASSPGQGTDYTF
D: TRBD1
V: TRBV7-3
J: TRBJ1-2
size: .

DNA: TGTGCCACCAGTGATTCAGAGTACAGGGGGCAAAACACAGATACGCAGTATTTT
CDR3: CATSDSEYRGQNTDTQYF
D: TRBD1
V: TRBV24-1
J: TRBJ2-3
size: .

DNA: TGTGCCAGCACCGTTATCACTGAAGCTTTCTTT
CDR3: CASTVITEAFF
D: .
V: TRBV2
J: TRBJ1-1
size: .

DNA: TGTGCCAGCAGCCAGTTATCAGTGAACACTGAAGCTTTCTTT
CDR3: CASSQLSVNTEAFF
D: .
V: TRBV3-1/TRBV3-2
J: TRBJ1-1
size: once

DNA: TGTGCCACCAGCAGGGGTCAGGGGGCGGGTCAGCCCCAGCATTTT
CDR3: CATSRGQGAGQPQHF
D: TRBD1
V: TRBV15
J: TRBJ1-5
size: once

DNA: TGCGCCAGCAGCCAAGAGATTCGCGGGCCCTATGGCTACACCTTC
CDR3: CASSQEIRGPYGYTF
D: .
V: TRBV4-3
J: TRBJ1-2
size: .

DNA: TGTGCCACTTCACAGGTTCTCAGATCCTACGAGCAGTACTTC
CDR3: CATSQVLRSYEQYF
D: .
V: TRBV7-2
J: TRBJ2-7
size: .

DNA: TGTGCCAGCAGCGTAAAGAGGGGGGGCTCTAGCGGACCCACAGATACGCAGTATTTT
CDR3: CASSVKRGGSSGPTDTQYF
D: .
V: TRBV9
J: TRBJ2-3
size: once

DNA: TGTGCCAGCAGCCGCCTTAATGAGGGGAACACTGAAGCTTTCTTT
CDR3: CASSRLNEGNTEAFF
D: .
V: TRBV4-2
J: TRBJ1-1
size: .

DNA: TGTGCCAGCAGCAATTCCGGGACAGGGATCTATGGCTACACCTTC
CDR3: CASSNSGTGIYGYTF
D: TRBD1
V: TRBV28
J: TRBJ1-2
size: .

DNA: TGCGCCAGCAGTTTGGGGACAGGGGAGTTTCAGCCCCAGCATTTT
CDR3: CASSLGTGEFQPQHF
D: TRBD1
V: TRBV5-1
J: TRBJ1-5
size: .

DNA: TGTGCCAGCAGTCCCGGATTGGGGCAGGGAATGAATTCACCCCTCCACTTT
CDR3: CASSPGLGQGMNSPLHF
D: .
V: TRBV6-6
J: TRBJ1-6
size: .

DNA: TGTGCCAGTAGCCGACCGGGACATTCGCGAAACACCATATATTTT
CDR3: CASSRPGHSRNTIYF
D: .
V: TRBV19
J: TRBJ1-3
size: .